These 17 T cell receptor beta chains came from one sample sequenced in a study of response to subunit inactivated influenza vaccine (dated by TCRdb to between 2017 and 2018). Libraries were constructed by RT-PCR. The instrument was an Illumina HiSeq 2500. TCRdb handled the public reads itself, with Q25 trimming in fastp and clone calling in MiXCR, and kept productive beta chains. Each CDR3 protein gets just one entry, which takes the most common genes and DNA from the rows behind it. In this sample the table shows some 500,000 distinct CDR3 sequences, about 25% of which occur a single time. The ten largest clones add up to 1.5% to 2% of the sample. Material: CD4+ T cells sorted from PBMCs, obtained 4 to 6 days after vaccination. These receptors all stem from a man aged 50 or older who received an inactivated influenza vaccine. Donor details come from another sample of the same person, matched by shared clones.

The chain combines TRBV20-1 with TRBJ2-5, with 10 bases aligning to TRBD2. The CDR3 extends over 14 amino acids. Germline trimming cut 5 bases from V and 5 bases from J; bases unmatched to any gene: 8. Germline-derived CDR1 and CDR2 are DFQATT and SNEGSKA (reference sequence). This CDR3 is CSASRAGGPETQYF. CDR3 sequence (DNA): TGCAGTGCTTCCCGAGCGGGAGGGCCCGAGACCCAGTACTTC.

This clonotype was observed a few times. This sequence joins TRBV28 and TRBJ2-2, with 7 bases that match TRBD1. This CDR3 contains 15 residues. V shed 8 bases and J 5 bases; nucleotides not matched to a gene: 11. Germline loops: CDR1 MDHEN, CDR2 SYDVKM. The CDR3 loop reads CASFQRQGGTGELFF. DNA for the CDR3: TGTGCCAGCTTTCAAAGACAGGGCGGGACCGGGGAGCTGTTTTTT.

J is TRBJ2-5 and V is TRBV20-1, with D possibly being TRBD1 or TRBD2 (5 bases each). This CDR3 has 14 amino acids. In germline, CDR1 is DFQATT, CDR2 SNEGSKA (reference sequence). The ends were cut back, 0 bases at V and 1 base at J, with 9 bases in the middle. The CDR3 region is CSARDEGTQETQYF. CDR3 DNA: TGCAGTGCTAGAGATGAAGGGACCCAAGAGACCCAGTACTTC.

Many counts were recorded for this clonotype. The CDR3 reads CASGISGDYNEQFF. The CDR3 DNA reads as TGTGCCAGCGGAATTAGCGGGGACTACAATGAGCAGTTCTTC. The chain uses TRBV12-3 or TRBV12-4 and TRBJ2-1; TRBD2 aligns across 8 bases. The J segment lost 3 bases and the V segment lost 8 bases, leaving 6 bases of the junction unmatched. The CDR3 covers 14 residues.

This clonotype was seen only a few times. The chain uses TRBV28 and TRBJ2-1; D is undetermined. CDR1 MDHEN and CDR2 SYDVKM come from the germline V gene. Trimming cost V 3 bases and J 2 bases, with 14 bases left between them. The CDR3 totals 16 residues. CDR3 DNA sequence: TGTGCCAGCAGTTTGAGACGGAGCAGGCCCTACAATGAGCAGTTCTTC. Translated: CASSLRRSRPYNEQFF.

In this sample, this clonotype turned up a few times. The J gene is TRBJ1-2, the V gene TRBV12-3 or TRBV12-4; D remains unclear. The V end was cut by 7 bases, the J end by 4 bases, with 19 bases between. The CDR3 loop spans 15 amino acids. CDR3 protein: CASTDPRAPSYGYTF. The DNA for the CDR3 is TGTGCCAGCACCGATCCTAGGGCCCCTTCCTATGGCTACACCTTC.

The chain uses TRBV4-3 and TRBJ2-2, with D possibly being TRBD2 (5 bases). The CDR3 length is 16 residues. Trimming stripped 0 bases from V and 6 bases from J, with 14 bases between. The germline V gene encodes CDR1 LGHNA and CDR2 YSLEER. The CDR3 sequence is CASSQDPLARAGELFF. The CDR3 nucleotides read TGCGCCAGCAGCCAAGATCCCCTAGCAAGGGCCGGGGAGCTGTTTTTT.

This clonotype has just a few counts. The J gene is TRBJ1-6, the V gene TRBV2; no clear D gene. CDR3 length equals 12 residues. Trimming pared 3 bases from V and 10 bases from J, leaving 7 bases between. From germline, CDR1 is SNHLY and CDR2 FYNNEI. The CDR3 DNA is TGTGCCAGCAGTGATGTCAAATCACCCCTCCACTTT. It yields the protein CASSDVKSPLHF.

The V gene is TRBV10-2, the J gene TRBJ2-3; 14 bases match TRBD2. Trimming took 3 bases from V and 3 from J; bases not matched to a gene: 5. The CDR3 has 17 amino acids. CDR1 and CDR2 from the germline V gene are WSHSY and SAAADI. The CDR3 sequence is CASSETRLAGGTDTQYF. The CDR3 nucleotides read TGCGCCAGCAGTGAAACCCGACTAGCGGGAGGGACAGATACGCAGTATTTT.

DNA of the CDR3: TGTGCCAGCACCCTAAGACAGGGGGCAGGTAGCGGGGTAATTTACGAGCAGTACTTC. This encodes CASTLRQGAGSGVIYEQYF. The V and J genes are TRBV12-3 or TRBV12-4 and TRBJ2-7; 10 bases agree with TRBD1. This CDR3 comprises 19 residues. The trim removed 7 bases at V and 4 bases at J, leaving 22 bases unmatched.

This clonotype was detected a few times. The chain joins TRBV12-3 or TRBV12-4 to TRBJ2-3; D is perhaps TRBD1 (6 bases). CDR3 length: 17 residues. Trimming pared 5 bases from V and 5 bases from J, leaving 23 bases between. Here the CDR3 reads CASSPRTGFWARDTQYF. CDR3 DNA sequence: TGTGCCAGCAGTCCCCGAACAGGGTTTTGGGCACGAGATACGCAGTATTTT.

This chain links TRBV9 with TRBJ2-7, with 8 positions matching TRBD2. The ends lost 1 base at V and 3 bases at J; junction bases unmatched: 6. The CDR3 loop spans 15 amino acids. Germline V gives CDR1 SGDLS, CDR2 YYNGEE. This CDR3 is CASSVRSGSDYEQYF. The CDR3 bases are TGTGCCAGCAGCGTAAGAAGCGGGAGCGACTACGAGCAGTACTTC.

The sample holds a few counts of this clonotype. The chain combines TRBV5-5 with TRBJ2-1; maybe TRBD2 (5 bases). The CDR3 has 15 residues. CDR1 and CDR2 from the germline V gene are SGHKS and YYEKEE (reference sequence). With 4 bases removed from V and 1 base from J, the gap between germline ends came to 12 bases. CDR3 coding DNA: TGTGCCAGCAGCGGCGGGCGGCGGTCCTACAATGAGCAGTTCTTC. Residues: CASSGGRRSYNEQFF. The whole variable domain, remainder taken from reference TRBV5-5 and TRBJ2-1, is DAGVTQSPTHLIKTRGQQVTLRCSPISGHKSVSWYQQVLGQGPQFIFQYYEKEERGRGNFPDRFSARQFPNYSSELNVNALLLGDSALYLCASSGGRRSYNEQFFGPGTRLTVL.

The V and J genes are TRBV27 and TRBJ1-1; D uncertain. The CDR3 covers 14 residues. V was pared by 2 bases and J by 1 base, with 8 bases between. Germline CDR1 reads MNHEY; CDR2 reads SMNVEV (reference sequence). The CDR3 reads CASSLGISNTEAFF. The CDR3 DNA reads TGTGCCAGCAGTTTAGGTATTTCGAACACTGAAGCTTTCTTT.

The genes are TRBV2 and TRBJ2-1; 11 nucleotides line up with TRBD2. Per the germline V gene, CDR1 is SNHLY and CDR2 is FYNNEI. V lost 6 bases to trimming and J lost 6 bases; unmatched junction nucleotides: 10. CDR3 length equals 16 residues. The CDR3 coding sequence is TGTGCCAGCAGCAAGACCGGACTAGCGGGTAGCAATGAGCAGTTCTTC. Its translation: CASSKTGLAGSNEQFF.

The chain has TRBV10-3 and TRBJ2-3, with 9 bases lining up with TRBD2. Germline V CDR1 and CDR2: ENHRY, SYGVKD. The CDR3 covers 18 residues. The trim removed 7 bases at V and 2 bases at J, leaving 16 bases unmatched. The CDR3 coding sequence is TGTGCCATCAATCCCCGGGCGTCCGCGGGGGGGGCCACAGATACGCAGTATTTT. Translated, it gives CAINPRASAGGATDTQYF.

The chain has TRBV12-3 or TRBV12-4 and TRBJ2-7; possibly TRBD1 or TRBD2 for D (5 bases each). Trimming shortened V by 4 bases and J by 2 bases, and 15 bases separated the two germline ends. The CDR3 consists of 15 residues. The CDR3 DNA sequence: TGTGCCAGCAGTTATAGGGGACCCGATCCCTACGAGCAGTACTTC. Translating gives CASSYRGPDPYEQYF.